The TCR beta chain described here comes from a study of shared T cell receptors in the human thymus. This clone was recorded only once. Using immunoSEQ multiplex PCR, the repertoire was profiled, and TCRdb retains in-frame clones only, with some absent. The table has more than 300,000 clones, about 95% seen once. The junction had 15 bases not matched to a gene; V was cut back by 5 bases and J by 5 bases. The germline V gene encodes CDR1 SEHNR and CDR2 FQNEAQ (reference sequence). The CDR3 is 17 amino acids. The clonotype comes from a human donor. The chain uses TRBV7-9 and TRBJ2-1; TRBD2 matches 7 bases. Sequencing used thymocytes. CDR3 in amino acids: CASSPLQLAPLDNEQFF. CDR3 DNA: TGTGCCAGCAGCCCGCTTCAACTAGCGCCCCTTGACAATGAGCAGTTCTTC.